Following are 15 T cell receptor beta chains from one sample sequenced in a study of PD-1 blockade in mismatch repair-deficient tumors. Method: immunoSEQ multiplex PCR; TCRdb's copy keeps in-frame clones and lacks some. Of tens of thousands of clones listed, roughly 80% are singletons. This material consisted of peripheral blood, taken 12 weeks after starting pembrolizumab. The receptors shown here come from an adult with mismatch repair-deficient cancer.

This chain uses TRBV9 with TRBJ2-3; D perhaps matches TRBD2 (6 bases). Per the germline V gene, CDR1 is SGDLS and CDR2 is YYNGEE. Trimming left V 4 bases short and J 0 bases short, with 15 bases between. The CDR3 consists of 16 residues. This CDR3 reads CASSPRGSGSTDTQYF. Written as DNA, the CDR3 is TGTGCCAGCAGCCCCCGTGGTAGCGGAAGCACAGATACGCAGTATTTT. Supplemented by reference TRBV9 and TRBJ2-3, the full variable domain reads DSGVTQTPKHLITATGQRVTLRCSPRSGDLSVYWYQQSLDQGLQFLIQYYNGEERAKGNILERFSAQQFPDLHSELNLSSLELGDSALYFCASSPRGSGSTDTQYFGPGTRLTVL.

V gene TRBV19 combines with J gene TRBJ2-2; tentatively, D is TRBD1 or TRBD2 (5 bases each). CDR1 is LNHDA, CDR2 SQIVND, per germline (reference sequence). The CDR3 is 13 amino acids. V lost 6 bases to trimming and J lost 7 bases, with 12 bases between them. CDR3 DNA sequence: TGTGCCAGTAGAAGAGGGGCGGTCGGGGAGCTGTTTTTT. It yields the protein CASRRGAVGELFF.

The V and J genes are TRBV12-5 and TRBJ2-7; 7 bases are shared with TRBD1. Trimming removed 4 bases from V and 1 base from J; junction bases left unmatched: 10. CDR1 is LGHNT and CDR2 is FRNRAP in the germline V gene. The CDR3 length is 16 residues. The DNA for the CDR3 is TGTGCTAGTGGTTGGACGGGACAGAGCCAATCCTACGAGCAGTACTTC. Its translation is CASGWTGQSQSYEQYF.

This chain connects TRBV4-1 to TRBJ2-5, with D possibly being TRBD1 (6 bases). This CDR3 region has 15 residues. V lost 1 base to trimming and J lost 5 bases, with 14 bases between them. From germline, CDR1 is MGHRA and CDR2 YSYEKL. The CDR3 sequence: CASSQGTGSFETQYF. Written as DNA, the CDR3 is TGCGCCAGCAGCCAAGGCACAGGGTCTTTTGAGACCCAGTACTTC.

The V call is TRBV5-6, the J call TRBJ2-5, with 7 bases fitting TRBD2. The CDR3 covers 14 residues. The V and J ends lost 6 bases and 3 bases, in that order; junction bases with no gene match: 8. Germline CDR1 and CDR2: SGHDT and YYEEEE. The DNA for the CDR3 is TGTGCCAGCACCACGGCGGGAGTAAAAGAGACCCAGTACTTC. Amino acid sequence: CASTTAGVKETQYF.

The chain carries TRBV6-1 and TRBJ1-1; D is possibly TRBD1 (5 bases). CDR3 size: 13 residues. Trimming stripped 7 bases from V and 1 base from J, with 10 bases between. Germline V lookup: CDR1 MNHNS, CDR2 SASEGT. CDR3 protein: CASKQATNTEAFF. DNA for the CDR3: TGTGCCAGCAAACAGGCTACGAACACTGAAGCTTTCTTT.

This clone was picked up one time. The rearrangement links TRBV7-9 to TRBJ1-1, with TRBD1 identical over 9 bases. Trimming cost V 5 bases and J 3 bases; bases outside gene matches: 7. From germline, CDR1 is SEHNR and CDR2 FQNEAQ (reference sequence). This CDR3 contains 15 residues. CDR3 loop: CASSPQGASDTEAFF. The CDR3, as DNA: TGTGCCAGCAGCCCACAGGGGGCTTCGGACACTGAAGCTTTCTTT.

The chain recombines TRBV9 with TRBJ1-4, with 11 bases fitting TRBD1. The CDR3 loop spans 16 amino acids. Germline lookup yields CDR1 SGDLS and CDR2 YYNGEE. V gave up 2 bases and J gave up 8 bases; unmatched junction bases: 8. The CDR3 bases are TGTGCCAGCAGCGTGACGGGACAGGGGGAGAACGAAAAACTGTTTTTT. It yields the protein CASSVTGQGENEKLFF.

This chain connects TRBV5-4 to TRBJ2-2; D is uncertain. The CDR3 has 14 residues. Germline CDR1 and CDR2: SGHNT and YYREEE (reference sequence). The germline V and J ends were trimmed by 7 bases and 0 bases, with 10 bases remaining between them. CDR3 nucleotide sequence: TGTGCCAGCTCCACCCCGGCGAACACCGGGGAGCTGTTTTTT. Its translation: CASSTPANTGELFF. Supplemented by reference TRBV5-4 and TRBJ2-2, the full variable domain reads ETGVTQSPTHLIKTRGQQVTLRCSSQSGHNTVSWYQQALGQGPQFIFQYYREEENGRGNFPPRFSGLQFPNYSSELNVNALELDDSALYLCASSTPANTGELFFGEGSRLTVL.

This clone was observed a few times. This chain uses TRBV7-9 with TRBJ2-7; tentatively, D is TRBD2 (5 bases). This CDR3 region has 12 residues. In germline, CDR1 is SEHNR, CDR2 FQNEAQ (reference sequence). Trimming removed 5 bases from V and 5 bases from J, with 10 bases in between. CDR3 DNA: TGTGCCAGCAGCGCGGGTCCCCACGAGCAGTACTTC. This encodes CASSAGPHEQYF.

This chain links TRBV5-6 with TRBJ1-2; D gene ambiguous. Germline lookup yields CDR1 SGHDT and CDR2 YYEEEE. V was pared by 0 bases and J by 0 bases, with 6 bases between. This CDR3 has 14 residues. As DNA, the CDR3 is TGTGCCAGCAGCTTGGGACGGTCTAACTATGGCTACACCTTC. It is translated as CASSLGRSNYGYTF.

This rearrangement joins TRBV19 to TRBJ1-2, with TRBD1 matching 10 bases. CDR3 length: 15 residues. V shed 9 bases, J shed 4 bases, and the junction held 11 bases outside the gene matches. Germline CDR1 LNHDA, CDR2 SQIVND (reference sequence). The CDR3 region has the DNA TGTGCCAGCCGGATTCCGGGACAGGGGACCTATGGCTACACCTTC. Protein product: CASRIPGQGTYGYTF.

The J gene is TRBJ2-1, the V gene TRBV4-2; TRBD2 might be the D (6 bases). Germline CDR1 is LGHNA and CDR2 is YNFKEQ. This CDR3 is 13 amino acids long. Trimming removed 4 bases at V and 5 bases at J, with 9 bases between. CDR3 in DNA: TGTGCCAGCAGCCTACTAGCCCACAATGAGCAGTTCTTC. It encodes CASSLLAHNEQFF.

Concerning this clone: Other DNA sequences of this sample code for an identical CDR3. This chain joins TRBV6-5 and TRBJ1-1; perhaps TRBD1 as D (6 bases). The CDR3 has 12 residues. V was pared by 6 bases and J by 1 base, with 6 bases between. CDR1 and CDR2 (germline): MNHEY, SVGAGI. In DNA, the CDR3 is TGTGCCAGCAGAGGGGGGAACACTGAAGCTTTCTTT. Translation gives CASRGGNTEAFF.

The CDR3 sequence is CASSPQAGVSTEAFF. The CDR3, as DNA: TGTGCCAGCAGTCCTCAGGCAGGGGTGAGCACTGAAGCTTTCTTT. This chain joins TRBV27 and TRBJ1-1; possible D gene TRBD1, 6 bases. The CDR3 covers 15 residues. The V end lost 5 bases, the J end lost 4 bases, and 17 bases lay between the germline ends. The V gene's germline CDR1 is MNHEY and CDR2 SMNVEV (reference sequence).